The 21 T cell receptor beta chains below were found in one sample sequenced in a study of blood T cells in healthy people across ages. Next came a second PCR, run for about 6 to 12 cycles, which used a sample-barcoded 5' primer along with a J-beta primer mix. TCRdb reprocessed the 5' RACE reads via MiXCR and lists one record per CDR3 protein. Of 1.5 million to 2 million distinct CDR3 sequences listed, 49% are singletons. The sample consisted of blood. The receptor set was obtained from a woman aged 40 to 55 in good health.

This chain links TRBV2 with TRBJ1-2; the match to TRBD1 covers 7 bases. CDR3 size: 13 residues. Trimming removed 6 bases from V and 5 bases from J; junction bases left unmatched: 6. CDR1 is SNHLY and CDR2 is FYNNEI in the germline V gene. The CDR3 loop is CASSEGADYGYTF. CDR3 DNA sequence: TGTGCCAGCAGCGAGGGGGCGGATTATGGCTACACCTTC.

The V call is TRBV18, the J call TRBJ2-1; TRBD1 or TRBD2 may be the D gene (5 bases each). CDR1 is KGHSH and CDR2 is LQKENI in the germline V gene. The CDR3 consists of 17 residues. Trimming took 2 bases from V and 1 from J, leaving 15 bases between them. The CDR3 spells CASSPGTAGISYNEQFF. Written as DNA, the CDR3 is TGTGCCAGCTCACCAGGGACGGCGGGTATTTCCTACAATGAGCAGTTCTTC.

This clonotype was counted a single time. This rearrangement joins TRBV27 to TRBJ2-7; 7 bases are a match to TRBD1. V dropped 5 bases and J dropped 6; count of bases not matched to a gene: 4. Germline assignment: CDR1 MNHEY and CDR2 SMNVEV (reference sequence). The CDR3 is 12 residues long. The CDR3 DNA sequence: TGTGCCAGCAGTGGGACAGAAGTCGAGCAGTACTTC. The encoded protein is CASSGTEVEQYF.

This clonotype was observed many times. The J gene is TRBJ2-5, the V gene TRBV7-2; the D is unclear. Per germline, CDR1 SGHTA and CDR2 FQGNSA. This CDR3 spans 13 amino acids. The V end was cut by 3 bases, the J end by 4 bases, with 9 bases between. CDR3 DNA sequence: TGTGCCAGCAGCTTCCCCCCCGGAGAGACCCAGTACTTC. Amino acids: CASSFPPGETQYF. Together with reference TRBV7-2 and TRBJ2-5, the CDR3 gives the full variable domain: GAGVSQSPSNKVTEKGKDVELRCDPISGHTALYWYRQSLGQGLEFLIYFQGNSAPDKSGLPSDRFSAERTGGSVSTLTIQRTQQEDSAVYLCASSFPPGETQYFGPGTRLLVL.

CDR3 sequence: CASSQDWAGTNYGYTF. CDR3 in DNA: TGTGCCAGCAGCCAAGATTGGGCAGGAACTAACTATGGCTACACCTTC. This rearrangement joins TRBV3-1 to TRBJ1-2; D gene uncertain. V was pared by 0 bases and J by 0 bases, with 11 bases between. The CDR3 contains 16 residues. The V gene's germline CDR1 is LGHDT and CDR2 YNNKEL (reference sequence).

This chain uses TRBV3-1 with TRBJ2-3; 8 nucleotides match TRBD2. The CDR3 runs 16 residues. Germline trimming cut 4 bases from V and 6 bases from J; bases unmatched to any gene: 12. The germline CDR1 and CDR2 sequences are LGHDT and YNNKEL (reference sequence). The DNA for the CDR3 is TGTGCCAGCAGCCGCCGACTAGCGACTTTCCCCGATACGCAGTATTTT. Protein sequence: CASSRRLATFPDTQYF.

The rearrangement joins TRBV28 to TRBJ2-3; D call uncertain. V shed 6 bases and J shed 5 bases, with 9 bases lying between them. The germline V gene encodes CDR1 MDHEN and CDR2 SYDVKM. This CDR3 contains 12 residues. For the CDR3, the DNA is TGTGCCAGCAGCCAGATGGGAGATACGCAGTATTTT. It encodes CASSQMGDTQYF.

The rearrangement joins TRBV15 to TRBJ1-1; no definite D call. CDR3 length: 14 residues. V was pared by 0 bases and J by 0 bases, with 5 bases between. The germline V gene encodes CDR1 LNHNV and CDR2 YYDKDF (reference sequence). CDR3 sequence: CATSRDIVNTEAFF. DNA for the CDR3: TGTGCCACCAGCAGAGACATAGTGAACACTGAAGCTTTCTTT.

This clonotype was detected only once. Compared with germline, one end of the junction differs, possibly owing to a read error. The chain employs TRBV20-1 and TRBJ1-6; a possible D gene is TRBD1 (6 bases). Germline V gene sequence: CDR1 DFQATT, CDR2 SNEGSKA (reference sequence). The CDR3 is made up of 18 amino acids. CDR3 coding DNA: TGCAGTGCTAGAGACCCTTTCCAGGGGAGCTCCTATAATCCACCCCTCCACTTT. It codes for CSARDPFQGSSYNPPLHF.

The chain links TRBV7-8 to TRBJ1-2; maybe TRBD1 (5 bases). V lost 8 bases, J lost 6 bases, and 16 bases lay in between. The CDR3 runs to 13 residues. Germline CDR1 is SGHVS and CDR2 is FQNEAQ. CDR3 protein: CASGKGVTDGYTF. The DNA of the CDR3 is TGTGCCAGCGGGAAAGGGGTTACGGATGGCTACACCTTC.

The chain has TRBV28 and TRBJ1-4, with D tentatively TRBD1 (5 bases). The V gene's germline CDR1 is MDHEN and CDR2 SYDVKM. The CDR3 is made up of 12 amino acids. V lost 11 bases to trimming and J lost 6 bases, with 13 bases between them. CDR3 region: CAAEGNDEKLFF. The CDR3 region has the DNA TGTGCCGCGGAGGGGAATGATGAAAAACTGTTTTTT.

The rearrangement uses TRBV4-3 and TRBJ2-1, with D possibly matching TRBD1 (6 bases). Germline loops: CDR1 LGHNA, CDR2 YSLEER. The length of the CDR3 is 15 residues. Deletions cut 1 base from V and 9 bases from J, with 16 bases between. CDR3 region: CASSQGAARGGEQFF. The CDR3 DNA reads as TGCGCCAGCAGCCAAGGGGCAGCCAGGGGTGGTGAGCAGTTCTTC.

The rearrangement links TRBV7-2 to TRBJ2-1; D not certain. The V end lost 0 bases, the J end lost 6 bases, and 12 bases lay between the germline ends. The CDR3 runs to 15 residues. Germline V gene data show CDR1 as SGHTA and CDR2 as FQGNSA. The CDR3 reads CASSLAHSTFNEQFF. The DNA of the CDR3 is TGTGCCAGCAGCTTAGCGCACTCGACTTTCAATGAGCAGTTCTTC.

This clonotype was counted between two and nine times. The gene calls are TRBV24-1 and TRBJ2-7, with TRBD1 matching 8 bases. Germline trimming cut 4 bases from V and 5 bases from J; bases unmatched to any gene: 6. Germline assignment: CDR1 KGHDR and CDR2 SFDVKD. CDR3 size: 14 residues. CDR3 sequence reads: CATSDPDRAHEQYF. The DNA for the CDR3 is TGTGCCACCAGTGACCCGGACAGGGCCCACGAGCAGTACTTC.

V usage is TRBV20-1 and J usage is TRBJ1-5, with a weak D call TRBD1 (5 bases). Trimming left V 1 base short and J 2 bases short, with 15 bases between. Germline loops: CDR1 DFQATT, CDR2 SNEGSKA (reference sequence). The CDR3 is 16 amino acids. CDR3 coding DNA: TGCAGTGCTAGAGGCAGGGAACAACTAGGCAATCAGCCCCAGCATTTT. Its translation is CSARGREQLGNQPQHF.

The chain uses TRBV7-9 and TRBJ2-2; 12 positions agree with TRBD2. J was trimmed by 0 bases and V by 3 bases; bases with no gene match: 5. The V gene's germline CDR1 is SEHNR and CDR2 FQNEAQ (reference sequence). The CDR3 is made up of 18 amino acids. For the CDR3, the DNA is TGTGCCAGCAGCTTCCCAACTAGCGGGGGGACGAACACCGGGGAGCTGTTTTTT. Protein product: CASSFPTSGGTNTGELFF.

The rearrangement uses TRBV20-1 and TRBJ2-7; possible D gene TRBD1, 7 bases. V dropped 5 bases and J dropped 5 bases, with 10 bases sitting between them. CDR1 and CDR2 from the germline V gene are DFQATT and SNEGSKA (reference sequence). CDR3 size: 11 residues. The chain's CDR3 is CSADREDEQYF. The CDR3, as DNA: TGCAGTGCTGACAGGGAGGACGAGCAGTACTTC.

This clonotype was seen only a few times. The chain couples TRBV12-3 or TRBV12-4 to TRBJ2-3; either TRBD1 or TRBD2 may supply D (5 bases each). This CDR3 comprises 18 residues. The V gene lost 3 bases and the J gene lost 2 bases, with 21 bases spanning the gap. The CDR3, as DNA: TGTGCCAGCAGTTTCTCCCCCGGAGTCGGGGACCTCACAGATACGCAGTATTTT. This encodes CASSFSPGVGDLTDTQYF.

A few counts support this clonotype. The rearrangement links TRBV6-2 or TRBV6-3 to TRBJ2-7, with 8 bases identical to TRBD2. Losses at the gene ends were 7 bases for V and 0 bases for J; bases not matched to a gene: 5. Germline V lookup: CDR1 MNHEY, CDR2 SVGEGT. This CDR3 region has 14 residues. CDR3 sequence (DNA): TGTGCCAGCAACCAACTAGCGGACTCCTACGAGCAGTACTTC. Encoded protein: CASNQLADSYEQYF.

There are a few counts of this clonotype. The chain couples TRBV5-1 to TRBJ1-2; a weak D match, TRBD1 (5 bases). CDR3 length: 20 amino acids. Germline CDR1 and CDR2: SGHRS and YFSETQ. V gave up 1 base and J gave up 4 bases, with 29 bases separating them. The CDR3 DNA reads as TGCGCCAGCAGCTTGTCGGGGGAGACCGGGTGGAGGGGAAGCATCTATGGCTACACCTTC. Translated, it gives CASSLSGETGWRGSIYGYTF.

This clonotype was detected only a few times. The chain joins TRBV28 to TRBJ2-1; TRBD2 agrees at 10 bases. V lost 5 bases to trimming and J lost 3 bases; unmatched junction nucleotides: 4. CDR1 is MDHEN and CDR2 is SYDVKM in the germline V gene. The CDR3 sequence is 15 residues long. The CDR3 protein is CASSTPSGGYNEQFF. CDR3 sequence (DNA): TGTGCCAGCAGTACCCCTAGCGGGGGCTACAATGAGCAGTTCTTC.